Each of the 16 T cell receptor beta chains below was sequenced from the same sample in a study of blood T cell repertoires in COVID-19. TCRdb's copy holds only in-frame clones and misses some; the assay was immunoSEQ multiplex PCR. The sample lists a few hundred thousand clones, 75% to 90% seen once, with 3.6% in the top ten. The sample comprised peripheral blood. These receptors all come from a woman aged 18-35 years with acute or convalescent COVID-19.

The rearrangement joins TRBV6-5 to TRBJ1-4, with D possibly TRBD1 on 5 matching bases. The V gene's germline CDR1 is MNHEY and CDR2 SVGAGI. The CDR3 consists of 14 residues. V lost 0 bases to trimming and J lost 10 bases, with 12 bases between them. The CDR3 DNA reads as TGTGCCAGCAGTTACTCGCCGGGGGAGGGAAAACTGTTTTTT. Translation gives CASSYSPGEGKLFF.

The rearrangement uses TRBV28 and TRBJ1-1, with 7 bases matching TRBD1. This CDR3 is built from 13 residues. V was pared by 10 bases and J by 3 bases, with 8 bases of the junction left unmatched. The germline V gene encodes CDR1 MDHEN and CDR2 SYDVKM. The CDR3 spells CATGTAQDTEAFF. For the CDR3, the DNA is TGTGCCACCGGGACAGCCCAGGACACTGAAGCTTTCTTT.

V is TRBV5-4 and J is TRBJ2-3; 7 bases fit TRBD2. Trimming took 1 base from V and 3 from J; bases not matched to a gene: 5. This CDR3 has 15 residues. Looked up from germline, CDR1 is SGHNT and CDR2 is YYREEE (reference sequence). CDR3 amino acids: CASSLNPAGTDTQYF. DNA of the CDR3: TGTGCCAGCAGCTTGAATCCAGCGGGGACAGATACGCAGTATTTT.

This sequence joins TRBV5-6 and TRBJ1-3; the match to TRBD1 covers 9 bases. Germline CDR1 and CDR2: SGHDT and YYEEEE. This CDR3 has 14 residues. V was pared by 5 bases and J by 6 bases, with 6 bases of the junction left unmatched. The CDR3 is CASRHRDRENTIYF. CDR3 sequence (DNA): TGTGCCAGCAGACACCGGGACAGGGAAAACACCATATATTTT.

The rearrangement joins TRBV6-5 to TRBJ2-7; 8 bases align to TRBD2. The CDR3 contains 14 residues. CDR1 and CDR2 (germline): MNHEY, SVGAGI. V lost 5 bases to trimming and J lost 0 bases; unmatched junction nucleotides: 3. CDR3 bases: TGTGCCAGCAGTCCCGGGACTAGCTCCTACGAGCAGTACTTC. Amino acids: CASSPGTSSYEQYF.

The rearrangement joins TRBV6-5 to TRBJ2-1, with unresolved D. The CDR3 spans 14 residues. Looked up from germline, CDR1 is MNHEY and CDR2 is SVGAGI. Trimming pared 5 bases from V and 4 bases from J, leaving 12 bases between. The CDR3 is CASSPYPQYNEQFF. As DNA, the CDR3 is TGTGCCAGCAGTCCCTACCCACAGTACAATGAGCAGTTCTTC.

The chain has TRBV10-1 and TRBJ2-1; the D gene is possibly TRBD1 (6 bases). The CDR3 has 14 residues. Trimming stripped 1 base from V and 5 bases from J, with 9 bases between. Germline lookup yields CDR1 WNHNN and CDR2 SYGVQD (reference sequence). For the CDR3, the DNA is TGCGCCAGCAGTGAGTATTCAGGGGACAATGAGCAGTTCTTC. Protein product: CASSEYSGDNEQFF.

The gene calls are TRBV18 and TRBJ1-1; 8 nucleotides line up with TRBD1. Germline CDR1 KGHSH, CDR2 LQKENI. V gave up 4 bases and J gave up 3 bases; unmatched junction bases: 10. The CDR3 consists of 16 residues. The CDR3 region is CASSLLRGRMDTEAFF. The CDR3 region has the DNA TGTGCCAGCTCACTTCTCAGGGGGCGGATGGACACTGAAGCTTTCTTT.

The chain recombines TRBV9 with TRBJ1-2; D is perhaps TRBD1 (6 bases). V gave up 7 bases and J gave up 7 bases, with 17 bases separating them. The CDR3 spans 13 residues. The germline V gene encodes CDR1 SGDLS and CDR2 YYNGEE. CDR3 region: CASGSGVFSGYTF. Here the CDR3 DNA reads TGTGCCAGCGGATCAGGGGTGTTTAGTGGCTACACCTTC.

This clone was found once. V and J are TRBV6-5 and TRBJ1-1, with unresolved D. V dropped 2 bases and J dropped 2 bases, with 12 bases sitting between them. Germline values: CDR1 MNHEY, CDR2 SVGAGI. This CDR3 is 15 amino acids long. Here the CDR3 DNA reads TGTGCCAGCAGTTACAACGGGGTGGTCAACACTGAAGCTTTCTTT. Its protein is CASSYNGVVNTEAFF.

The chain links TRBV5-1 to TRBJ2-6; D uncertain. The CDR3 length is 16 residues. Germline-derived CDR1 and CDR2 are SGHRS and YFSETQ. V gave up 2 bases and J gave up 0 bases, with 9 bases separating them. The CDR3 sequence is CASSLSGLSGANVLTF. DNA for the CDR3: TGCGCCAGCAGCTTATCAGGCCTCTCTGGGGCCAACGTCCTGACTTTC.

About this clone itself: The sample contains more than one DNA sequence encoding this CDR3. The chain links TRBV5-1 to TRBJ2-3, with 9 bases fitting TRBD1. Germline V lookup: CDR1 SGHRS, CDR2 YFSETQ. V gave up 4 bases and J gave up 4 bases; unmatched junction bases: 7. The CDR3 runs to 15 residues. The CDR3 spells CASSPDRGNSDTQYF. The CDR3 nucleotides read TGCGCCAGCAGCCCGGACAGGGGAAACTCAGATACGCAGTATTTT. Full variable domain (outside the CDR3, taken from reference TRBV5-1 and TRBJ2-3): KAGVTQTPRYLIKTRGQQVTLSCSPISGHRSVSWYQQTPGQGLQFLFEYFSETQRNKGNFPGRFSGRQFSNSRSEMNVSTLELGDSALYLCASSPDRGNSDTQYFGPGTRLTVL.

The V and J genes are TRBV5-1 and TRBJ2-5, with 7 bases that match TRBD1. The length of the CDR3 is 15 residues. The germline CDR1 and CDR2 sequences are SGHRS and YFSETQ. V was pared by 4 bases and J by 5 bases, with 11 bases of the junction left unmatched. The CDR3 bases are TGCGCCAGCAGCCAGAATTACAGGGGAACCGAGACCCAGTACTTC. Translation: CASSQNYRGTETQYF.

This clone appeared once. This chain connects TRBV9 to TRBJ1-1, with TRBD1 matching over 7 bases. Germline CDR1 and CDR2: SGDLS and YYNGEE. Trimming cost V 3 bases and J 1 base; bases outside gene matches: 3. The CDR3 sequence is 14 residues long. In DNA form, the CDR3 reads TGTGCCAGCAGCGAGAGGGGGCGGAACACTGAAGCTTTCTTT. This translates into CASSERGRNTEAFF.

The V gene is TRBV20-1, the J gene TRBJ1-1; tentative D call: TRBD1 (5 bases). CDR3 size: 13 residues. Trimming stripped 3 bases from V and 6 bases from J, with 14 bases between. Germline V gene sequence: CDR1 DFQATT, CDR2 SNEGSKA (reference sequence). The CDR3 here is CSASTGGRAEAFF. DNA for the CDR3: TGCAGTGCTAGTACGGGGGGACGGGCTGAAGCTTTCTTT.

The chain links TRBV7-3 to TRBJ2-5; 9 bases are shared with TRBD2. The germline CDR1 and CDR2 sequences are SGHTA and FQGTGA. After removal of 5 bases from V and 3 bases from J, the junction contained 7 bases not matched to a gene. The CDR3 consists of 15 residues. The CDR3 protein is CASSNSGGAKETQYF. CDR3 sequence (DNA): TGTGCCAGCAGCAATAGCGGGGGCGCTAAAGAGACCCAGTACTTC.